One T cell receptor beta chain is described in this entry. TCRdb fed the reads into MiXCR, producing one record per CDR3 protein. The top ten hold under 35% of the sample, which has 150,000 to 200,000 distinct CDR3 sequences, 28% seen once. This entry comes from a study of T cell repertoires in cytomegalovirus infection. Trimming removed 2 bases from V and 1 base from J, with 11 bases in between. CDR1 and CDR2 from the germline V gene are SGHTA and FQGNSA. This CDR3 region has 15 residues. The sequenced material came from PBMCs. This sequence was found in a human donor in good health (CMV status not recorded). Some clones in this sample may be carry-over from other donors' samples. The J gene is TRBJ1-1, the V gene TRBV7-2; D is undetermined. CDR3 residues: CASSLNGRANTEAFF. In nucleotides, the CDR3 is TGTGCCAGCAGCTTAAATGGTCGGGCGAACACTGAAGCTTTCTTT.